This TCR beta chain was recovered during a study of blood T cell repertoires in COVID-19. Study information: From the United States, Italy and Spain came samples of acute and convalescent COVID-19. From T cells, B-cell-depleted T cells, or PBMCs came the material, which was cDNA or gDNA.

Germline V gene data show CDR1 as KGHSH and CDR2 as LQKENI. V was pared by 5 bases and J by 6 bases, with 11 bases between. The CDR3 loop spans 13 amino acids. Per the study methods: The assay estimated nucleated cells by amplifying reference gene primers. Using immunoSEQ multiplex PCR, the repertoire was profiled, and TCRdb retains in-frame clones only, with some absent. V, J and clone size are taken as reported in that table, and D and trimming were inferred from the DNA itself. There are tens of thousands of clones in the sample; around 85% occur only once, and less than 4% lies in the top ten. A Seattle source enrolled patients during active infection and followed them longitudinally. This clone has only one observation.

Sequencing input: peripheral blood. The rearrangement uses TRBV18 and TRBJ2-1, with D possibly TRBD2 on 6 matching bases. This TCR was sampled from an elderly woman with COVID-19, enrolled during active disease. The DNA of the CDR3 is TGTGCCAGCTCAGGAGGGCTCCGCAATGAGCAGTTCTTC. Residues: CASSGGLRNEQFF.